The subject of this entry is one T cell receptor beta chain. What it recognizes is unknown. The data originate from a study of T cell responses to AZD1222 COVID-19 vaccine. Profiling relied on immunoSEQ multiplex PCR, and the TCRdb table lists in-frame clones only, not all of them. The profile covers about 130,000 clones, with roughly 85% appearing a single time and about 1.6% taken by the ten largest. Whole-study findings and limits: Just a handful of AZD1222 recipients were seropositive at baseline.

This material consisted of peripheral blood, taken on day 0 of AZD1222 vaccination. The source of this sequence is an adult in good health.

The CDR3 nucleotides read TGTGCCAGCAGTTTATTACAGGGTGAAGCTTTCTTT. It encodes CASSLLQGEAFF. The rearrangement links TRBV12-3 or TRBV12-4 to TRBJ1-1; tentatively, D is TRBD1 (6 bases). The CDR3 sequence is 12 residues long. Trimming removed 2 bases from V and 7 bases from J, with 8 bases in between.